The clone carrying this TCR beta chain has only a few counts. The antigen remains unidentified. Relative to the germline gene, one junction end is altered; a read error may explain this. This entry is derived from a study of T cells in Graves' hyperthyroidism and ophthalmopathy. Germline CDR1 and CDR2: ENHRY and SYGVKD. The length of the CDR3 is 12 residues. The CDR3 regions of TCR beta were amplified from RNA transcripts. The HTBI primer set drove a first-round RT-PCR of the TCR CDR3. MiXCR, run by TCRdb on the multiplex PCR reads, gives a single entry per CDR3 protein. The repertoire consists of 600,000 or so distinct CDR3 sequences, with around 15% occurring once and the leading ten covering around 12%. General observations from the study: Blood also showed most of the thyroid clonotypes that were expanded above 0.001. A 13 V-J model separated ophthalmopathy from stable hyperthyroidism.

This chain connects TRBV10-3 to TRBJ2-7; D not certain. The sequencing input was blood. This sequence was found in a woman in her fifties or sixties with Graves' ophthalmopathy. This CDR3 reads CAITETGYEQYF. The CDR3 DNA sequence: TGTGCCATCACTGAGACCGGCTACGAGCAGTACTTC.